This TCR beta chain was identified in a study of CD8 T cells in ankylosing spondylitis. Study-level points and caveats: Seemingly distinctive of ankylosing spondylitis blood was a TCR beta motif formed by eight highly homologous variants.

Comment on this clonotype: As yet, its antigen is unknown.

Deletions cut 2 bases from V and 3 bases from J, with 15 bases between. The CDR3 runs 16 residues. Germline V gene sequence: CDR1 MNHEY, CDR2 SVGAGI. Using its own MiXCR run on the 5' RACE reads, TCRdb lists one record per CDR3 protein. The sample has some 400,000 distinct CDR3 sequences, 20% to 25% seen once. This receptor was taken from a male donor with ankylosing spondylitis. Sequencing input: blood, either unsorted or a sorted T cell fraction (not recorded which). The chain links TRBV6-5 to TRBJ2-3, with D maybe TRBD1 (6 bases). The DNA for the CDR3 is TGTGCCAGCAGTTACCCCACGACAGGTGGGACAGATACGCAGTATTTT. It codes for CASSYPTTGGTDTQYF.